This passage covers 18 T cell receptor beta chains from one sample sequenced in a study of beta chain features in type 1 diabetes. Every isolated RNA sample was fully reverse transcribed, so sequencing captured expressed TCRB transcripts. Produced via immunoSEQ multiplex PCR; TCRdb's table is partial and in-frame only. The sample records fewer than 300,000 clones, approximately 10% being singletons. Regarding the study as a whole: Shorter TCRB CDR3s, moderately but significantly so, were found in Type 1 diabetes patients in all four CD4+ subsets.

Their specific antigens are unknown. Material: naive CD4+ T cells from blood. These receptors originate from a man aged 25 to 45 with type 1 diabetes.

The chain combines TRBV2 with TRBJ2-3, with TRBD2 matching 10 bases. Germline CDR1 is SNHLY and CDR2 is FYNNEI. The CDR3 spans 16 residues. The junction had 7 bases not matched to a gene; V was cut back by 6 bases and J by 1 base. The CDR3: CASRARTSGRTDTQYF. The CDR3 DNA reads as TGTGCCAGCAGGGCCAGGACTAGCGGTCGCACAGATACGCAGTATTTT. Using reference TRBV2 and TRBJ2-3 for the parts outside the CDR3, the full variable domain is EPEVTQTPSHQVTQMGQEVILRCVPISNHLYFYWYRQILGQKVEFLVSFYNNEISEKSEIFDDQFSVERPDGSNFTLKIRSTKLEDSAMYFCASRARTSGRTDTQYFGPGTRLTVL.

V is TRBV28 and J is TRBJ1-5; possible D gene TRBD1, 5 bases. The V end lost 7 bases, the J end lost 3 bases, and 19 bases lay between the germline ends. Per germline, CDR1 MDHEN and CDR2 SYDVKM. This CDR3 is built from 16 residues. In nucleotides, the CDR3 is TGTGCCAGCACGCGTTCGGGGGAAGGGGCCAATCAGCCCCAGCATTTT. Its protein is CASTRSGEGANQPQHF.

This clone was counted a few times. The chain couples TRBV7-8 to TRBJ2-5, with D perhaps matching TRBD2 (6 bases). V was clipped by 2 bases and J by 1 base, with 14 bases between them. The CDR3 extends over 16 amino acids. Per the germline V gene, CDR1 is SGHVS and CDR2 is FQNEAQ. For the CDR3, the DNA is TGTGCCAGCAGCTTAAGAGGGGCGGGGAGCCAAGAGACCCAGTACTTC. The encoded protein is CASSLRGAGSQETQYF.

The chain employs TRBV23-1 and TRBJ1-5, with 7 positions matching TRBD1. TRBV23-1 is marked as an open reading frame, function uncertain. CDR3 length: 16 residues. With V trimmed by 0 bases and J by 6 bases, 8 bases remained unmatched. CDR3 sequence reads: CASSQSRVQGGQPQHF. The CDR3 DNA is TGCGCCAGCAGTCAATCGCGGGTGCAGGGGGGTCAGCCCCAGCATTTT.

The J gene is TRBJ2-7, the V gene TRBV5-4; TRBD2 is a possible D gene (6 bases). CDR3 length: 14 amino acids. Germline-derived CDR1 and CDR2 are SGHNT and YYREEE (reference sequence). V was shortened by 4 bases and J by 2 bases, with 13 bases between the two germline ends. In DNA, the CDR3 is TGTGCCAGCAGCCTGGGACTCGAGACCTACGAGCAGTACTTC. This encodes CASSLGLETYEQYF.

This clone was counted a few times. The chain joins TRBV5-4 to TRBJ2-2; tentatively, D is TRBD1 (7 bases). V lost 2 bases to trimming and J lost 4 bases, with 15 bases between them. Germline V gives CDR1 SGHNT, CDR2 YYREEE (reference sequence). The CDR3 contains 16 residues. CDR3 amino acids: CASSFGGRGATGELFF. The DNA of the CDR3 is TGTGCCAGCAGCTTTGGTGGCAGGGGGGCCACCGGGGAGCTGTTTTTT.

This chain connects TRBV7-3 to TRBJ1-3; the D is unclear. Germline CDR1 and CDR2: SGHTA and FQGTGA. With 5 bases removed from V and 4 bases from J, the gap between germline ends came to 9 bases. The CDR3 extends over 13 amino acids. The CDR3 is CASSPGGGNTIYF. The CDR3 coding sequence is TGTGCCAGCAGCCCAGGTGGCGGAAACACCATATATTTT.

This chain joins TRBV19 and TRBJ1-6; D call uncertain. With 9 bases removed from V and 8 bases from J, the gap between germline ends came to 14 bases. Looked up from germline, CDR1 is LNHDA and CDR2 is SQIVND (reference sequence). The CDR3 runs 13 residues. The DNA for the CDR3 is TGTGCCAGCAAAACAAAAGAGGATTCACCCCTCCACTTT. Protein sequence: CASKTKEDSPLHF.

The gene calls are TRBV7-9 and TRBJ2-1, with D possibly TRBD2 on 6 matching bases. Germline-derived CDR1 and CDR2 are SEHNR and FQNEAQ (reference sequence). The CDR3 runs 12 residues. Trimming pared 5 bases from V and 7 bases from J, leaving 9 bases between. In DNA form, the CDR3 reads TGTGCCAGCAGCCTCCGGGGGAATGAGCAGTTCTTC. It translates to CASSLRGNEQFF.

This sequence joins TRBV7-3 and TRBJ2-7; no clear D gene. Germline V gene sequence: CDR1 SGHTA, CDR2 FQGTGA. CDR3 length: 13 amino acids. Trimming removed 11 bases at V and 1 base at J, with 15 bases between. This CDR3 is CAPLTRGSYEQYF. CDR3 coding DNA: TGTGCCCCCCTAACGCGTGGTTCCTACGAGCAGTACTTC.

The DNA for the CDR3 is TGCGCCAGCAGCCAGGACAGGGGGAATGAGCAGTTCTTC. Protein product: CASSQDRGNEQFF. The chain employs TRBV5-1 and TRBJ2-1; TRBD1 matches at 10 bases. After removal of 4 bases from V and 7 bases from J, the junction contained 2 bases not matched to a gene. The CDR3 spans 13 residues. In germline, CDR1 is SGHRS, CDR2 YFSETQ. The entire variable domain, with the rest obtained from reference TRBV5-1 and TRBJ2-1, is as follows: KAGVTQTPRYLIKTRGQQVTLSCSPISGHRSVSWYQQTPGQGLQFLFEYFSETQRNKGNFPGRFSGRQFSNSRSEMNVSTLELGDSALYLCASSQDRGNEQFFGPGTRLTVL.

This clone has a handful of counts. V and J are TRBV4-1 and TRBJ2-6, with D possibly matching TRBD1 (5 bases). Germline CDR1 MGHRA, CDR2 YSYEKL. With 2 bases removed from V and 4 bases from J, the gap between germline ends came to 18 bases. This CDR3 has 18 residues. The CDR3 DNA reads TGCGCCAGCAGCCAATTTCGACAGCTCCCACCCGGGGCCAACGTCCTGACTTTC. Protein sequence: CASSQFRQLPPGANVLTF.

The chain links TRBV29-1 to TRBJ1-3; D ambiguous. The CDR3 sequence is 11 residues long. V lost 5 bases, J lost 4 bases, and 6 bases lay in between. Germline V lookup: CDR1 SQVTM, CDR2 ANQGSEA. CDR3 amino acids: CSVCVGNTIYF. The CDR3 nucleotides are TGCAGCGTTTGCGTAGGAAACACCATATATTTT.

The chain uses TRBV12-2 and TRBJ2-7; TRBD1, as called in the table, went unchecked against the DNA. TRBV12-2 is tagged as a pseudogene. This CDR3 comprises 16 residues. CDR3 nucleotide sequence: TGTGCAAGTCGCGCCCAAACAGGCATAGTGCCCTACGAGCAGTACTTC. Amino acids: CASRAQTGIVPYEQYF.

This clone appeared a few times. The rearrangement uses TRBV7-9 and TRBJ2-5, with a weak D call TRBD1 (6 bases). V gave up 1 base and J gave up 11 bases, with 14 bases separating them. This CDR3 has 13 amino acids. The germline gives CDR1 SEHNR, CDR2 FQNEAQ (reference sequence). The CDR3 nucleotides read TGTGCCAGCAGCTTAGTGGGCAGGGGAGAACAGTACTTC. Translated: CASSLVGRGEQYF.

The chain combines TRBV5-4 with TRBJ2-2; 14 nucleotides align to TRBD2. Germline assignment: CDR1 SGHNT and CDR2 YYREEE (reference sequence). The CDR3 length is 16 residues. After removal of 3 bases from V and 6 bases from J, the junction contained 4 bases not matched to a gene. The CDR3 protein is CASSSGLAGGPGELFF. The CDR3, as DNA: TGTGCCAGCAGCTCAGGACTAGCGGGGGGCCCCGGGGAGCTGTTTTTT.

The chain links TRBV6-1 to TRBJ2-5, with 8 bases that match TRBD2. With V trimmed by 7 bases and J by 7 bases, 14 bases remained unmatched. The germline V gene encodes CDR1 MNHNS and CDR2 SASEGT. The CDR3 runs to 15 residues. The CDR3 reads CASILRGAQGGTQYF. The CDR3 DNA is TGTGCCAGCATCCTGCGGGGGGCCCAAGGCGGGACCCAGTACTTC.

The CDR3 reads CASSPPSRKADTQYF. CDR3 nucleotide sequence: TGTGCCAGCTCACCACCTTCCAGGAAGGCAGATACGCAGTATTTT. The rearrangement joins TRBV18 to TRBJ2-3; D not resolved. CDR3 length equals 15 residues. V lost 0 bases, J lost 4 bases, and 11 bases lay in between. Germline V gene data show CDR1 as KGHSH and CDR2 as LQKENI. Combining the CDR3 with reference TRBV18 and TRBJ2-3 gives the whole variable domain NAGVMQNPRHLVRRRGQEARLRCSPMKGHSHVYWYRQLPEEGLKFMVYLQKENIIDESGMPKERFSAEFPKEGPSILRIQQVVRGDSAAYFCASSPPSRKADTQYFGPGTRLTVL.